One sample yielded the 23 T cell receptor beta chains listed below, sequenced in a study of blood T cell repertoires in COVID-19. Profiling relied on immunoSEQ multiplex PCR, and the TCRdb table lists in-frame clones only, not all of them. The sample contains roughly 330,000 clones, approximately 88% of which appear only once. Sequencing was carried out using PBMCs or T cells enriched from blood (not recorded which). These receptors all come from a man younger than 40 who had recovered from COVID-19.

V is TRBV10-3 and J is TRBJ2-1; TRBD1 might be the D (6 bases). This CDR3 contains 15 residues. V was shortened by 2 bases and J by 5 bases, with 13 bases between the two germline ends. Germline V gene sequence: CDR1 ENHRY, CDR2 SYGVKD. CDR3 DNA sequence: TGTGCCATCAGTGAGGTTGGGGGCCCTAACAATGAGCAGTTCTTC. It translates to CAISEVGGPNNEQFF.

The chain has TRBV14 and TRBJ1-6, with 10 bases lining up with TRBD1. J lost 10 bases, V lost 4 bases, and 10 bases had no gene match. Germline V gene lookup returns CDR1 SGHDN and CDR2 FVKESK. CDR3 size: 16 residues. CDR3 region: CASSPGQGRWESPLHF. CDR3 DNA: TGTGCCAGCAGCCCGGGACAGGGGCGATGGGAATCACCCCTCCACTTT.

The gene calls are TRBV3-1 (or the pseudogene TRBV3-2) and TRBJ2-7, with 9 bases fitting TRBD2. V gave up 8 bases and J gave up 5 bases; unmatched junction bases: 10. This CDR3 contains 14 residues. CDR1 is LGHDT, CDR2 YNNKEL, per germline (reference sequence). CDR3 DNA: TGTGCCAGCGCGGGGGGGCCTTTTCGACACGAGCAGTACTTC. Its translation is CASAGGPFRHEQYF.

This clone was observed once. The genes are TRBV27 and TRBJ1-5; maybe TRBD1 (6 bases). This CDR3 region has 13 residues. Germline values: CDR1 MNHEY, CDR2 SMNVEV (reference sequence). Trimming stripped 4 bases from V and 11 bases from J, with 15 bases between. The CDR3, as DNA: TGTGCCAGCAGTTACACAGGGCCTTCTGCCCAGCATTTT. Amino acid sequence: CASSYTGPSAQHF.

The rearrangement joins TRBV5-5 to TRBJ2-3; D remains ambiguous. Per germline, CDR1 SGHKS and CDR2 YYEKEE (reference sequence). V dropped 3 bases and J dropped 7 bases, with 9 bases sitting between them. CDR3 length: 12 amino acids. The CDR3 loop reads CASSSDKNTQYF. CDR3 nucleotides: TGTGCCAGCAGCTCAGACAAGAATACGCAGTATTTT.

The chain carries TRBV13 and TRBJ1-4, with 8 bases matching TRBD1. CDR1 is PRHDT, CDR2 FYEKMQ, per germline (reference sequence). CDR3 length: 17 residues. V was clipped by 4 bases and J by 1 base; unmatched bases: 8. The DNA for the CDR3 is TGTGCCAGCAGCTATACCGGGACAGGAGGAACTAATGAAAAACTGTTTTTT. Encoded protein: CASSYTGTGGTNEKLFF.

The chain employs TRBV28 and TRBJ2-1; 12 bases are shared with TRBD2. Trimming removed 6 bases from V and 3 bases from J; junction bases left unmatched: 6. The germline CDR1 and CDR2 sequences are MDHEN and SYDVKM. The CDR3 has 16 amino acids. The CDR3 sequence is CASSPASGGDYNEQFF. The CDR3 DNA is TGTGCCAGCAGCCCCGCTAGCGGGGGGGACTACAATGAGCAGTTCTTC.

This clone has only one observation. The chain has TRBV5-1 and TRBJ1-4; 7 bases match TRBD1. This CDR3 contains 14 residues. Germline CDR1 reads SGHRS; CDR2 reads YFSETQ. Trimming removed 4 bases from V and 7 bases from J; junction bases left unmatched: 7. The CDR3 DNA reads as TGCGCCAGCAGCCCGACAGGGCGGACTGAAAAACTGTTTTTT. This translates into CASSPTGRTEKLFF.

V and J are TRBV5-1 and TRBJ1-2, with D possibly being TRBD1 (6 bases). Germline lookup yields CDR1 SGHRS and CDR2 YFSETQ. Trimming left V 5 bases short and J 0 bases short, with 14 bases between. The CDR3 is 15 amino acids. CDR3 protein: CASSQTGAANYGYTF. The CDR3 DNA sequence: TGCGCCAGCAGTCAGACAGGAGCTGCTAACTATGGCTACACCTTC. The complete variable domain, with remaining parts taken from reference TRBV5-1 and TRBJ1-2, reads KAGVTQTPRYLIKTRGQQVTLSCSPISGHRSVSWYQQTPGQGLQFLFEYFSETQRNKGNFPGRFSGRQFSNSRSEMNVSTLELGDSALYLCASSQTGAANYGYTFGSGTRLTVV.

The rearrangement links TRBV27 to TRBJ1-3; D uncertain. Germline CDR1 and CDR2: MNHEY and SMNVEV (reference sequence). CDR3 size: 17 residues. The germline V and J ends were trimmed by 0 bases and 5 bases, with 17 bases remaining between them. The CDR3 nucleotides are TGTGCCAGCAGTTTATCCCCCCCCGGGGAGGGCCGAAACACCATATATTTT. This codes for CASSLSPPGEGRNTIYF.

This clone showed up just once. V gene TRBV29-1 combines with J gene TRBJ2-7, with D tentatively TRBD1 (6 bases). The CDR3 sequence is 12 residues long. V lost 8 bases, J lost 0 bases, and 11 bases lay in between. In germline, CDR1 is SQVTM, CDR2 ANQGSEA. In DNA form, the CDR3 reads TGCAGCACCCGGGACAACTCCTACGAGCAGTACTTC. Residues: CSTRDNSYEQYF.

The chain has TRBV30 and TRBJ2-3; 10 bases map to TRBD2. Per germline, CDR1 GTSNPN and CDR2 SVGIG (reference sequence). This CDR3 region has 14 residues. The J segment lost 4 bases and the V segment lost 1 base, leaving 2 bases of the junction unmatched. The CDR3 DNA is TGTGCCTGGAGTGGAGCGGGGGGGTCAGATACGCAGTATTTT. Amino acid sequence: CAWSGAGGSDTQYF.

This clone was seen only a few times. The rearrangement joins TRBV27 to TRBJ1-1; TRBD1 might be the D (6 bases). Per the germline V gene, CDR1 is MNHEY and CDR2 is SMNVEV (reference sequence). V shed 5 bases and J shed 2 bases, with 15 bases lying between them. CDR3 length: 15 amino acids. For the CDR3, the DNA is TGTGCCAGCAGTCAGAACCAGGGGAAAAACACTGAAGCTTTCTTT. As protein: CASSQNQGKNTEAFF.

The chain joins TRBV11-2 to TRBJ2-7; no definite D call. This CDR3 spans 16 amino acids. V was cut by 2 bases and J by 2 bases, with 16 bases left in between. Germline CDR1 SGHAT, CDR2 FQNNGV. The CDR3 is CASSLNEETAPYEQYF. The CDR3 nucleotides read TGTGCCAGCAGCTTAAACGAGGAAACGGCCCCCTACGAGCAGTACTTC.

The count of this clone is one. The CDR3 nucleotides read TGTGCCAGCAGCTTAGTTGCTAGCGGGGGGGCCGGGGAGCTGTTTTTT. The encoded protein is CASSLVASGGAGELFF. This sequence joins TRBV7-2 and TRBJ2-2; the match to TRBD2 covers 12 bases. The germline CDR1 and CDR2 sequences are SGHTA and FQGNSA. V was clipped by 1 base and J by 6 bases; unmatched bases: 3. This CDR3 spans 16 amino acids.

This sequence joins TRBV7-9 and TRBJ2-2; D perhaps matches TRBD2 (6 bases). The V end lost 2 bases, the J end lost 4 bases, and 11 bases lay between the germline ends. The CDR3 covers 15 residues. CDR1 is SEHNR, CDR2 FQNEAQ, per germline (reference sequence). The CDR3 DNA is TGTGCCAGCAGCTTATTTGCGGGGATCACCGGGGAGCTGTTTTTT. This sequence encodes CASSLFAGITGELFF.

CDR3 nucleotides: TGTGCCAGCAGCGTGGACAGCCTGTATGGCTACACCTTC. Its protein is CASSVDSLYGYTF. This chain links TRBV11-2 with TRBJ1-2, with D tentatively TRBD1 (6 bases). Germline V gene data show CDR1 as SGHAT and CDR2 as FQNNGV. This CDR3 has 13 amino acids. The V end lost 5 bases, the J end lost 5 bases, and 12 bases lay between the germline ends.

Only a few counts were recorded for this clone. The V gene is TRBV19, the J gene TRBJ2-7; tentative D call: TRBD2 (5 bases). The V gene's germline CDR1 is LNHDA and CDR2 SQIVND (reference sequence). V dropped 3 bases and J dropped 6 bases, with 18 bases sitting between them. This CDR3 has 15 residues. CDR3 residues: CASSIGLAYLGEQYF. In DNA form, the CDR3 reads TGTGCCAGTAGTATCGGGCTAGCTTATTTGGGCGAGCAGTACTTC.

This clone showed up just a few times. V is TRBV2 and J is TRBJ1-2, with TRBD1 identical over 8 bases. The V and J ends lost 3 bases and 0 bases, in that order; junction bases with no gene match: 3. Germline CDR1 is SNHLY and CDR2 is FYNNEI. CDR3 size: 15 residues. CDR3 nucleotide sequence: TGTGCCAGCAGTGACAGGACAGGGACTAACTATGGCTACACCTTC. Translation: CASSDRTGTNYGYTF.

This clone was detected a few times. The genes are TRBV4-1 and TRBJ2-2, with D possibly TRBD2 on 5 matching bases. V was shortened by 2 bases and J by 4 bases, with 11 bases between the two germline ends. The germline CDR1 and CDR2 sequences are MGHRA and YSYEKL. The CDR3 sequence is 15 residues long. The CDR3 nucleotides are TGCGCCAGCAGCCAACGGGGTGTAGGCACCGGGGAGCTGTTTTTT. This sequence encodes CASSQRGVGTGELFF.

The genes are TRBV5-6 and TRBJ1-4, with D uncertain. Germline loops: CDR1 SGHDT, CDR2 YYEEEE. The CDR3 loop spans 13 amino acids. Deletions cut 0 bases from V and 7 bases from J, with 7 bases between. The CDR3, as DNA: TGTGCCAGCAGCTTGGCGGCAGGTGAAAAACTGTTTTTT. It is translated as CASSLAAGEKLFF.

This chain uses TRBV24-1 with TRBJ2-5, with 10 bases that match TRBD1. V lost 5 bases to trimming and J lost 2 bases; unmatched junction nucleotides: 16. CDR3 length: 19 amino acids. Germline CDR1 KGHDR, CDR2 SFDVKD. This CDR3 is CATSGTLGQGIPQQETQYF. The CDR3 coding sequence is TGTGCCACCAGTGGTACACTGGGACAGGGGATACCCCAGCAAGAGACCCAGTACTTC.

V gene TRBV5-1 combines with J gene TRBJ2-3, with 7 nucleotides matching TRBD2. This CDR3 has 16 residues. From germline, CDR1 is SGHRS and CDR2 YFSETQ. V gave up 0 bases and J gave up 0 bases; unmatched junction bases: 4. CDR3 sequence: CASSLAGGTSTDTQYF. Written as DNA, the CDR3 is TGCGCCAGCAGCTTGGCCGGGGGGACTAGCACAGATACGCAGTATTTT. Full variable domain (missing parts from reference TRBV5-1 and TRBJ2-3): KAGVTQTPRYLIKTRGQQVTLSCSPISGHRSVSWYQQTPGQGLQFLFEYFSETQRNKGNFPGRFSGRQFSNSRSEMNVSTLELGDSALYLCASSLAGGTSTDTQYFGPGTRLTVL.